This note documents a single TCR beta chain sequence. The data belong to a study of blood T cell repertoires in COVID-19. Background on the study: Donors in the United States, Italy and Spain gave samples during acute or convalescent COVID-19.

In the authors' workflow: Scientists estimated how many nucleated cells there were by amplifying reference gene primers. Clones were read by immunoSEQ multiplex PCR, and TCRdb kept only the in-frame ones, dropping some. The D gene and trimming were derived from the DNA, and the V and J assignments and clone size from that table. The data contain about 370,000 clones, more than 70% of them singletons. Sequencing was done on a sample of peripheral blood. This clonotype was sampled from a woman aged 25 to 39 with COVID-19, enrolled during active disease.

The CDR3 nucleotides read TGTGCCAGCAGCTTATATGCAGGGGAGAATGAGCAGTTCTTC. Translating gives CASSLYAGENEQFF. J is TRBJ2-1 and V is TRBV7-3, with D possibly matching TRBD1 (6 bases). From germline, CDR1 is SGHTA and CDR2 FQGTGA. Trimming shortened V by 2 bases and J by 7 bases, and 12 bases separated the two germline ends. CDR3 length: 14 residues.